Each of the 22 T cell receptor beta chains below was sequenced from the same sample in a study of cytomegalovirus exposure and HLA in healthy donors. PCR was performed using 60 Vbeta and 13 Jbeta primers. The repertoire was sequenced with immunoSEQ multiplex PCR; TCRdb's copy has only in-frame clones and lacks some. The sample holds under 150,000 clones; 75% are singletons and the top ten take 1.6%. Sequences were obtained from PBMCs. These TCRs come from a woman under 30 in good health and CMV-seronegative.

V and J are TRBV4-1 and TRBJ2-7, with TRBD2 matching 8 bases. V trimming: 0 bases; J trimming: 5 bases; junction bases outside the gene matches: 12. CDR1 and CDR2 from the germline V gene are MGHRA and YSYEKL. The CDR3 totals 17 residues. The CDR3 nucleotides read TGCGCCAGCAGCCAAGAACCTTTAGCGGGGATCCCCCACGAGCAGTACTTC. Protein sequence: CASSQEPLAGIPHEQYF.

This CDR3 reads CASSPGRLNEQYF. The CDR3 coding sequence is TGTGCCAGCAGTCCTGGCAGGCTGAACGAGCAGTACTTC. The rearrangement joins TRBV28 to TRBJ2-7; unclear D gene. Germline assignment: CDR1 MDHEN and CDR2 SYDVKM. The CDR3 contains 13 residues. V was clipped by 5 bases and J by 5 bases, with 13 bases between them.

The rearrangement links TRBV5-6 to TRBJ1-4; 10 nucleotides agree with TRBD1. This CDR3 is 14 amino acids long. Per the germline V gene, CDR1 is SGHDT and CDR2 is YYEEEE. The V gene end was trimmed by 4 bases and the J gene end by 7 bases; junction bases not matched to a gene: 4. The chain's CDR3 is CASSHRDRGEKLFF. In nucleotides, the CDR3 is TGTGCCAGCAGCCACCGGGACAGGGGTGAAAAACTGTTTTTT.

Only a few counts were recorded for this clone. This chain joins TRBV7-9 and TRBJ1-2, with 8 bases fitting TRBD1. After removal of 2 bases from V and 8 bases from J, the junction contained 16 bases not matched to a gene. The CDR3 covers 17 residues. The germline V gene has CDR1 SEHNR and CDR2 FQNEAQ (reference sequence). Here the CDR3 DNA reads TGTGCCAGCAGCTTATCGGGACAGGAATTTTTACTTTGGGGCTACACCTTC. Amino acids: CASSLSGQEFLLWGYTF.

The genes are TRBV28 and TRBJ2-5, with 11 bases fitting TRBD2. After removal of 5 bases from V and 7 bases from J, the junction contained 3 bases not matched to a gene. This CDR3 is built from 13 residues. Germline V gene lookup returns CDR1 MDHEN and CDR2 SYDVKM. The CDR3 is CASSHGTSGTQYF. CDR3 nucleotide sequence: TGTGCCAGCAGTCATGGGACTAGCGGGACCCAGTACTTC. The variable domain in full, completed from reference TRBV28 and TRBJ2-5, reads DVKVTQSSRYLVKRTGEKVFLECVQDMDHENMFWYRQDPGLGLRLIYFSYDVKMKEKGDIPEGYSVSREKKERFSLILESASTNQTSMYLCASSHGTSGTQYFGPGTRLLVL.

The V gene is TRBV11-2, the J gene TRBJ2-7; D ambiguous. The CDR3 covers 14 residues. CDR1 and CDR2 from the germline V gene are SGHAT and FQNNGV. The V end was cut by 1 base, the J end by 1 base, with 8 bases between. The CDR3 reads CASSLAAASYEQYF. The CDR3 bases are TGTGCCAGCAGCTTAGCCGCAGCGTCCTACGAGCAGTACTTC.

This clone was detected a few times. This chain links TRBV19 with TRBJ1-1, with D perhaps matching TRBD1 (6 bases). CDR1 and CDR2 from the germline V gene are LNHDA and SQIVND (reference sequence). V dropped 3 bases and J dropped 5 bases, with 13 bases sitting between them. The CDR3 sequence is 14 residues long. The CDR3 loop is CASSMVRGWTEAFF. The CDR3 DNA is TGTGCCAGTAGTATGGTCAGGGGTTGGACTGAAGCTTTCTTT.

This clone appeared a few times. The rearrangement joins TRBV2 to TRBJ1-1; 7 nucleotides agree with TRBD1. V shed 6 bases, J shed 5 bases, and the junction held 12 bases outside the gene matches. Germline V gene sequence: CDR1 SNHLY, CDR2 FYNNEI. The CDR3 is made up of 15 amino acids. The CDR3 loop reads CASRRTGAPGTEAFF. CDR3 DNA: TGTGCCAGCAGACGAACAGGGGCCCCGGGGACTGAAGCTTTCTTT.

The J gene is TRBJ1-1, the V gene TRBV5-8, with TRBD1 matching 7 bases. This CDR3 comprises 15 residues. The V gene's germline CDR1 is SGHTS and CDR2 YDEGEE. The J segment lost 3 bases and the V segment lost 0 bases, leaving 5 bases of the junction unmatched. The CDR3 DNA sequence: TGTGCCAGCAGCTTGGAGGGGGCGCCGGACACTGAAGCTTTCTTT. It codes for CASSLEGAPDTEAFF.

Notes on this clone: One junction end disagrees with the germline gene, perhaps due to a read error. The sample contains more than one DNA sequence encoding this CDR3. The chain uses TRBV18 and TRBJ1-1, with D perhaps TRBD1 (6 bases). From germline, CDR1 is KGHSH and CDR2 LQKENI. This CDR3 spans 13 amino acids. In DNA form, the CDR3 reads TGTGCCAGCTCCTCGGACAGTAACACTGAGGCTTTCTTT. Protein product: CASSSDSNTEAFF.

The chain uses TRBV19 and TRBJ1-2, with D unresolved. This CDR3 spans 13 amino acids. V was cut by 3 bases and J by 3 bases, with 8 bases left in between. CDR1 and CDR2 from the germline V gene are LNHDA and SQIVND (reference sequence). CDR3 residues: CASSMRGDYGYTF. The DNA for the CDR3 is TGTGCCAGTAGTATGCGGGGTGACTATGGCTACACCTTC.

V usage is TRBV6-1 and J usage is TRBJ2-3; a weak D match, TRBD2 (5 bases). The V end was cut by 5 bases, the J end by 0 bases, with 6 bases between. The CDR3 has 13 amino acids. Germline values: CDR1 MNHNS, CDR2 SASEGT. The CDR3 coding sequence is TGTGCCAGCAGTCGGGGTAGCACAGATACGCAGTATTTT. This codes for CASSRGSTDTQYF.

The rearrangement links TRBV6-5 to TRBJ1-1, with a weak D call TRBD1 (6 bases). The CDR3 runs 14 residues. The germline V and J ends were trimmed by 8 bases and 8 bases, with 21 bases remaining between them. Germline CDR1 and CDR2: MNHEY and SVGAGI. The CDR3 DNA is TGTGCCAGCGGCGAGCCAGAGAGGGGGGGGGAAGCTTTCTTT. Residues: CASGEPERGGEAFF.

This chain connects TRBV7-8 to TRBJ1-5; 10 bases are shared with TRBD1. Germline CDR1 is SGHVS and CDR2 is FQNEAQ. J lost 7 bases, V lost 4 bases, and 16 bases had no gene match. The CDR3 runs 18 residues. The chain's CDR3 is CASSSFGTGAAWGQPQHF. Written as DNA, the CDR3 is TGTGCCAGCAGCTCCTTCGGGACAGGGGCCGCTTGGGGCCAGCCCCAGCATTTT.

This clone was recorded a few times. The J gene is TRBJ2-1, the V gene TRBV11-2; the match to TRBD2 covers 9 bases. The CDR3 is 16 residues long. Germline values: CDR1 SGHAT, CDR2 FQNNGV. The V segment lost 7 bases and the J segment 8 bases; nucleotides outside the gene matches: 15. The CDR3 DNA follows: TGTGCCAGCACCTCAAGGTCCAGCGGGGGGCGGGATGAGCAGTTCTTC. This sequence encodes CASTSRSSGGRDEQFF.

This clone has a single count. CDR3 residues: CASSQRAGGIETQYF. The CDR3 DNA reads as TGTGCCAGCAGCCAACGGGCAGGGGGTATAGAGACCCAGTACTTC. The chain employs TRBV14 and TRBJ2-5; 7 nucleotides agree with TRBD1. The CDR3 runs 15 residues. CDR1 and CDR2 from the germline V gene are SGHDN and FVKESK. The J segment lost 4 bases and the V segment lost 2 bases, leaving 7 bases of the junction unmatched.

The chain has TRBV30 and TRBJ1-5, with 10 bases matching TRBD1. Germline assignment: CDR1 GTSNPN and CDR2 SVGIG (reference sequence). Losses at the gene ends were 0 bases for V and 7 bases for J; bases not matched to a gene: 9. The CDR3 is 16 amino acids. The DNA of the CDR3 is TGTGCCTGGAGTGTCTCCCGACAGGGGGCTAGGCAGCCCCAGCATTTT. Protein product: CAWSVSRQGARQPQHF.

This chain links TRBV5-6 with TRBJ1-2; D perhaps matches TRBD1 (6 bases). The CDR3 sequence is 17 residues long. The germline CDR1 and CDR2 sequences are SGHDT and YYEEEE. Trimming took 4 bases from V and 8 from J, leaving 27 bases between them. The CDR3 here is CASSLAVRTALARGYTF. The DNA for the CDR3 is TGTGCCAGCAGCCTAGCCGTCAGGACAGCCTTGGCGCGCGGCTACACCTTC.

The chain recombines TRBV10-3 with TRBJ1-6; no definite D call. V lost 3 bases and J lost 8, with 8 bases in between. Germline CDR1 ENHRY, CDR2 SYGVKD. The CDR3 is made up of 13 amino acids. CDR3 region: CAISDSSDSPLHF. The DNA of the CDR3 is TGTGCCATCAGTGACAGTTCTGATTCACCCCTCCACTTT.

The J gene is TRBJ2-2, the V gene TRBV11-1, with TRBD1 as a possible D gene (5 bases). CDR1 SGHAT and CDR2 FQDESV come from the germline V gene (reference sequence). With 5 bases removed from V and 0 bases from J, the gap between germline ends came to 10 bases. The CDR3 sequence is 15 residues long. The CDR3 spells CASSRQPANTGELFF. Here the CDR3 DNA reads TGTGCCAGCAGCCGACAGCCTGCGAACACCGGGGAGCTGTTTTTT.

CDR3 region: CASSQDPRGSYNEQFF. CDR3 nucleotide sequence: TGCGCCAGCAGCCAAGACCCCCGCGGTTCCTACAATGAGCAGTTCTTC. This chain uses TRBV4-1 with TRBJ2-1; D unresolved. The V gene lost 0 bases and the J gene lost 1 base, with 10 bases spanning the gap. Germline CDR1 is MGHRA and CDR2 is YSYEKL. The CDR3 spans 16 residues.

The V and J genes are TRBV7-2 and TRBJ1-5, with D possibly being TRBD1 (5 bases). The ends were cut back, 1 base at V and 6 bases at J, with 13 bases in the middle. Germline V gives CDR1 SGHTA, CDR2 FQGNSA. The CDR3 consists of 15 residues. CDR3 protein: CASSLEAGSSQPQHF. CDR3 DNA: TGTGCCAGCAGCTTAGAGGCAGGGTCAAGTCAGCCCCAGCATTTT. The entire variable domain, with the rest obtained from reference TRBV7-2 and TRBJ1-5, is as follows: GAGVSQSPSNKVTEKGKDVELRCDPISGHTALYWYRQSLGQGLEFLIYFQGNSAPDKSGLPSDRFSAERTGGSVSTLTIQRTQQEDSAVYLCASSLEAGSSQPQHFGDGTRLSIL.